The 31 T cell receptor beta chains below all came from one sample that was sequenced in a study of T cells after yellow fever vaccination. One entry per CDR3 protein results from TCRdb running MiXCR on the 5' RACE reads. This sample yields about 85,000 distinct CDR3 sequences, of which roughly 14% are seen a single time; about 22% belongs to the top ten. Material: CD8+ T cells not binding an NS4B(214-222) dextramer, sorted from PBMCs, obtained about 21 days after the first yellow fever vaccination. The source of these receptors is a man aged 18 to 30 who received the YFV17D yellow fever vaccine.

This sequence joins TRBV25-1 and TRBJ2-3; TRBD1 might be the D (6 bases). The germline V gene encodes CDR1 MGHDK and CDR2 SYGVNS. Trimming shortened V by 4 bases and J by 2 bases, and 10 bases separated the two germline ends. This CDR3 is built from 14 residues. The CDR3 spells CASSGQDHTDTQYF. CDR3 bases: TGTGCCAGCAGTGGACAGGACCACACAGATACGCAGTATTTT.

This clonotype is labeled as medium-sized. V and J are TRBV4-3 and TRBJ2-5; 9 bases map to TRBD2. The germline V gene has CDR1 LGHNA and CDR2 YSLEER. This CDR3 region has 15 residues. Trimming took 0 bases from V and 1 from J; bases not matched to a gene: 0. The CDR3 here is CASSQERGGQETQYF. Written as DNA, the CDR3 is TGCGCCAGCAGCCAAGAGCGGGGGGGCCAAGAGACCCAGTACTTC.

This clonotype has a count of ten or more. The chain joins TRBV3-1 to TRBJ1-6; no definite D call. CDR1 is LGHDT, CDR2 YNNKEL, per germline (reference sequence). There are 14 residues in the CDR3. With 1 base removed from V and 8 bases from J, the gap between germline ends came to 9 bases. CDR3 in DNA: TGTGCCAGCAGCCAAGTTGGGTTTTATTCACCCCTCCACTTT. The encoded protein is CASSQVGFYSPLHF.

This clonotype showed up just a few times. This chain uses TRBV4-1 with TRBJ2-1; TRBD2 matches 13 bases. V gave up 3 bases and J gave up 5 bases; unmatched junction bases: 7. The length of the CDR3 is 17 residues. Per germline, CDR1 MGHRA and CDR2 YSYEKL. CDR3 loop: CASSHSGLAGANNEQFF. CDR3 nucleotide sequence: TGCGCCAGCAGCCATTCTGGACTAGCGGGGGCCAACAATGAGCAGTTCTTC.

This clonotype has just a few counts. The J gene is TRBJ1-5, the V gene TRBV4-1; D not resolved. CDR1 and CDR2 from the germline V gene are MGHRA and YSYEKL. Trimming removed 1 base from V and 1 base from J, with 8 bases in between. The CDR3 is made up of 15 amino acids. CDR3 sequence: CASSQVAGSNQPQHF. The CDR3 DNA reads as TGCGCCAGCAGCCAAGTAGCCGGGAGCAATCAGCCCCAGCATTTT.

This chain connects TRBV4-2 to TRBJ2-1, with TRBD2 as a possible D gene (6 bases). CDR1 is LGHNA and CDR2 is YNFKEQ in the germline V gene. The V end was cut by 5 bases, the J end by 6 bases, with 8 bases between. This CDR3 spans 12 amino acids. CDR3 amino acids: CASSVTSNEQFF. Written as DNA, the CDR3 is TGTGCCAGCAGCGTGACTAGCAATGAGCAGTTCTTC.

The gene calls are TRBV15 and TRBJ1-2; D is perhaps TRBD1 (5 bases). The germline V gene encodes CDR1 LNHNV and CDR2 YYDKDF (reference sequence). Trimming cost V 0 bases and J 4 bases, with 15 bases left between them. The CDR3 length is 16 residues. The chain's CDR3 is CATSRDRGGVIYGYTF. The CDR3 DNA is TGTGCCACCAGCAGAGATCGGGGAGGGGTAATCTATGGCTACACCTTC.

In DNA form, the CDR3 reads TGTGCCAGCAGCTTAGCAGGGGGTAATTTCGGCTACACCTTC. This codes for CASSLAGGNFGYTF. The chain recombines TRBV7-2 with TRBJ1-2, with a possible D match to TRBD1 (6 bases). V lost 0 bases to trimming and J lost 8 bases, with 13 bases between them. Germline loops: CDR1 SGHTA, CDR2 FQGNSA. The CDR3 contains 14 residues.

This clonotype occurred a few times. This chain connects TRBV6-9 to TRBJ2-6, with D perhaps given as TRBD1 or TRBD2 (5 bases each). The V gene's germline CDR1 is MNHGY and CDR2 SVAAGI. This CDR3 contains 17 residues. Trimming took off 6 bases at V and 4 bases at J, with 19 bases between the two ends. The CDR3 DNA sequence: TGTGCCAGCAGAAGGGACCCTAAGGAAGGAGGGGCCAACGTCCTGACTTTC. It is translated as CASRRDPKEGGANVLTF.

This chain connects TRBV3-1 to TRBJ2-3, with 13 bases lining up with TRBD2. CDR1 and CDR2 (germline): LGHDT, YNNKEL (reference sequence). After removal of 4 bases from V and 5 bases from J, the junction contained 9 bases not matched to a gene. The CDR3 is 17 residues long. The CDR3 DNA sequence: TGTGCCAGCAGCCCCCGACTAGCGGGGGGATTTGGAGATACGCAGTATTTT. Amino acids: CASSPRLAGGFGDTQYF.

This clonotype showed up just a few times. V usage is TRBV7-8 and J usage is TRBJ2-1; D is unresolved. Germline lookup yields CDR1 SGHVS and CDR2 FQNEAQ. The CDR3 has 11 residues. The germline V and J ends were trimmed by 5 bases and 8 bases, with 7 bases remaining between them. This CDR3 reads CASSPTYEQFF. The CDR3 DNA sequence: TGTGCCAGCAGCCCGACGTATGAGCAGTTCTTC.

Only a few counts were recorded for this clonotype. The V and J genes are TRBV4-1 and TRBJ2-2, with D hard to call. Germline V gene lookup returns CDR1 MGHRA and CDR2 YSYEKL. Trimming removed 2 bases from V and 3 bases from J, with 13 bases in between. The CDR3 extends over 16 amino acids. The chain's CDR3 is CASSQSLAGYTGELFF. In DNA, the CDR3 is TGCGCCAGCAGCCAATCCTTGGCAGGATACACCGGGGAGCTGTTTTTT.

The CDR3: CASSTEDLGGSTDTQYF. The CDR3 nucleotides are TGTGCCAGCAGTACTGAGGATCTGGGGGGGAGCACAGATACGCAGTATTTT. The chain couples TRBV27 to TRBJ2-3; TRBD2 matches 7 bases. Germline CDR1 reads MNHEY; CDR2 reads SMNVEV (reference sequence). This CDR3 has 17 residues. With V trimmed by 5 bases and J by 0 bases, 11 bases remained unmatched.

This clonotype has more than one count but fewer than ten. The chain recombines TRBV28 with TRBJ1-5, with D tentatively TRBD1 (6 bases). CDR1 is MDHEN and CDR2 is SYDVKM in the germline V gene. The CDR3 loop spans 13 amino acids. Deletions cut 4 bases from V and 6 bases from J, with 10 bases between. CDR3: CASSYQGTQPQHF. For the CDR3, the DNA is TGTGCCAGCAGTTACCAGGGGACTCAGCCCCAGCATTTT.

This clonotype was picked up a small number of times. The chain recombines TRBV27 with TRBJ2-3; D possibly uses TRBD1 or TRBD2 (5 bases each). The CDR3 runs to 15 residues. Germline V lookup: CDR1 MNHEY, CDR2 SMNVEV (reference sequence). Trimming shortened V by 7 bases and J by 4 bases, and 18 bases separated the two germline ends. CDR3: CASTLLGDSPDTQYF. The DNA of the CDR3 is TGTGCCAGCACCCTACTGGGGGATAGTCCAGATACGCAGTATTTT.

The chain recombines TRBV4-3 with TRBJ1-4; D perhaps matches TRBD1 (5 bases). Trimming removed 0 bases from V and 8 bases from J, with 16 bases in between. Germline V gene data show CDR1 as LGHNA and CDR2 as YSLEER. The CDR3 has 16 residues. The chain's CDR3 is CASSQEVYGASEKLFF. DNA of the CDR3: TGCGCCAGCAGCCAAGAGGTATATGGGGCGTCGGAAAAACTGTTTTTT.

The chain carries TRBV6-5 and TRBJ2-1; 8 nucleotides align to TRBD2. The germline CDR1 and CDR2 sequences are MNHEY and SVGAGI. The V and J ends lost 0 bases and 6 bases, in that order; junction bases with no gene match: 7. The CDR3 length is 16 residues. CDR3 residues: CASSYSRRGGTNEQFF. The CDR3 nucleotides read TGTGCCAGCAGTTACTCGAGACGGGGGGGTACCAATGAGCAGTTCTTC.

This rearrangement joins TRBV4-3 to TRBJ1-3; no definite D call. The CDR3 length is 17 residues. Germline V gene sequence: CDR1 LGHNA, CDR2 YSLEER. The V end lost 0 bases, the J end lost 2 bases, and 14 bases lay between the germline ends. The CDR3 DNA sequence: TGCGCCAGCAGCCAAGATCTAGTGAGGGCGACTGGAAACACCATATATTTT. The encoded protein is CASSQDLVRATGNTIYF.

The sample holds a few counts of this clonotype. The chain joins TRBV12-3 or TRBV12-4 to TRBJ2-3; 8 bases agree with TRBD2. The CDR3 is 15 residues long. The trim removed 5 bases at V and 4 bases at J, leaving 8 bases unmatched. The CDR3 region is CASSPGGGPADTQYF. CDR3 nucleotides: TGTGCCAGCAGTCCGGGGGGGGGGCCCGCAGATACGCAGTATTTT.

This chain uses TRBV6-1 with TRBJ1-2; D is perhaps TRBD1 (6 bases). Germline CDR1 is MNHNS and CDR2 is SASEGT. Trimming stripped 7 bases from V and 8 bases from J, with 20 bases between. CDR3 length: 14 residues. The DNA for the CDR3 is TGTGCCAGCACCCAAGGACAGACTGCACTGGGCTACACCTTC. Encoded protein: CASTQGQTALGYTF.

This chain links TRBV27 with TRBJ2-7; 10 bases agree with TRBD1. CDR3 length: 15 amino acids. Germline loops: CDR1 MNHEY, CDR2 SMNVEV (reference sequence). J lost 2 bases, V lost 6 bases, and 7 bases had no gene match. CDR3 nucleotide sequence: TGTGCCAGCAGCAACGGACAGGGGGTCGCCTACGAGCAGTACTTC. Translated: CASSNGQGVAYEQYF.

The table lists this clonotype with a few counts. The chain has TRBV4-3 and TRBJ1-1; D is ambiguous. Germline assignment: CDR1 LGHNA and CDR2 YSLEER. V lost 0 bases and J lost 1, with 12 bases in between. The CDR3 sequence is 16 residues long. The CDR3, as DNA: TGCGCCAGCAGCCAAGATTGGGAGGGTCCGAACACTGAAGCTTTCTTT. As protein: CASSQDWEGPNTEAFF.

This chain links TRBV15 with TRBJ2-3, with 10 bases fitting TRBD2. The CDR3 consists of 15 residues. V lost 3 bases to trimming and J lost 3 bases; unmatched junction nucleotides: 3. Germline V gene lookup returns CDR1 LNHNV and CDR2 YYDKDF (reference sequence). CDR3 nucleotides: TGTGCCACCAGCAGTTGGACTAGCGGTACAGATACGCAGTATTTT. Protein product: CATSSWTSGTDTQYF.

This clonotype was detected only a few times. The J gene is TRBJ1-1, the V gene TRBV5-1; no firm D call. The germline CDR1 and CDR2 sequences are SGHRS and YFSETQ. The germline V and J ends were trimmed by 4 bases and 0 bases, with 10 bases remaining between them. The CDR3 covers 14 residues. This CDR3 reads CASSRPGMNTEAFF. The CDR3 coding sequence is TGCGCCAGCAGCAGGCCAGGAATGAACACTGAAGCTTTCTTT.

As regards this clonotype: A much larger clone is a single base away; this may be a read error. This chain joins TRBV13 and TRBJ1-2; D call uncertain. From germline, CDR1 is PRHDT and CDR2 FYEKMQ (reference sequence). CDR3 length: 17 residues. The CDR3 nucleotides read TGTGTCAGCAGCTGGAGGTATTCGTCAGACCGACACTATGGCTACACCTTC. Protein sequence: CVSSWRYSSDRHYGYTF.

This clonotype was detected a few times. This chain uses TRBV10-2 with TRBJ2-5; possible D gene TRBD1, 7 bases. CDR1 is WSHSY and CDR2 is SAAADI in the germline V gene. The CDR3 has 15 amino acids. V lost 2 bases and J 3 bases, leaving 13 bases between the germline ends. The CDR3 nucleotides are TGCGCCAGCAGTGAGGCGGGACAGCGAAAAGAGACCCAGTACTTC. Its protein product is CASSEAGQRKETQYF.

This clonotype appeared a few times. The chain is built from TRBV27 and TRBJ1-2; D gene ambiguous. CDR1 is MNHEY and CDR2 is SMNVEV in the germline V gene (reference sequence). There are 12 residues in the CDR3. V lost 5 bases, J lost 10 bases, and 14 bases lay in between. The DNA for the CDR3 is TGTGCCAGCAGTCCCCTGGGGAGTGACTACACCTTC. Translating it yields CASSPLGSDYTF.

The chain uses TRBV6-1 and TRBJ2-1, with 8 bases identical to TRBD2. The germline CDR1 and CDR2 sequences are MNHNS and SASEGT. This CDR3 has 15 amino acids. The V segment lost 6 bases and the J segment 8 bases; nucleotides outside the gene matches: 12. CDR3 protein: CASSTPGTSIYEQFF. In DNA form, the CDR3 reads TGTGCCAGCAGCACTCCCGGGACTAGTATATATGAGCAGTTCTTC.

In this sample, this clonotype turned up many times. The J gene is TRBJ2-7, the V gene TRBV27; D is undetermined. Per the germline V gene, CDR1 is MNHEY and CDR2 is SMNVEV (reference sequence). The CDR3 runs to 13 residues. Between the trimmed V and J ends, which lost 6 bases and 1 base, there was a span of 10 bases. CDR3: CASSHGPSYEQYF. The CDR3 nucleotides read TGTGCCAGCAGCCATGGGCCGTCCTACGAGCAGTACTTC.

This clonotype was counted once. The V call is TRBV6-6, the J call TRBJ2-7; D ambiguous. The V end lost 2 bases, the J end lost 0 bases, and 5 bases lay between the germline ends. CDR1 is MNHNY, CDR2 SVGAGI, per germline (reference sequence). The CDR3 contains 13 residues. The CDR3 spells CASSYVGSYEQYV. The CDR3, as DNA: TGTGCCAGCAGTTACGTGGGCTCCTACGAGCAGTACGTC.

This chain uses TRBV5-6 with TRBJ2-5; the match to TRBD1 covers 7 bases. This CDR3 is 14 amino acids long. Germline V gene lookup returns CDR1 SGHDT and CDR2 YYEEEE. Unmatched junction bases numbered 6, after V lost 2 bases and J lost 5 bases. CDR3 loop: CASSFEGAWETQYF. In nucleotides, the CDR3 is TGTGCCAGCAGCTTTGAGGGGGCATGGGAGACCCAGTACTTC.